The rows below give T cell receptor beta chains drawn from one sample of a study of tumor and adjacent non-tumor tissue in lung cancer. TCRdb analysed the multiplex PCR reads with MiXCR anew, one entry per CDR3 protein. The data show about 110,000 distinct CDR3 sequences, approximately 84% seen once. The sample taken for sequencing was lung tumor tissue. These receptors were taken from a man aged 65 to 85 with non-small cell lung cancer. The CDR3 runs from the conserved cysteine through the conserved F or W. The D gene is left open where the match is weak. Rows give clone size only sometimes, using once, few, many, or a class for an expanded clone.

CSASPRALLGYTF | TGCAGCGCCTCGCCCCGAGCCTTACTAGGCTACACCTTC | NA | NA | TRBJ1-2 | TRBV29-1 | 13
CASTFGGTWQGYTF | TGTGCCAGCACCTTCGGAGGGACATGGCAGGGTTACACCTTC | NA | NA | TRBJ1-2 | TRBV6-5 | 14
CANSPPAGTPTYVQYF | TGTGCCAACAGCCCCCCCGCCGGGACACCAACCTACGTGCAATACTTC | NA | NA | TRBJ2-7 | TRBV11-2 | 16
CASSPSGSNYGYAF | TGTGCTAGCAGTCCGTCGGGGAGTAACTATGGCTACGCCTTC | NA | NA | TRBJ1-2 | TRBV7-9 | 14
CASSPTAGVFADTQKF | TGTGCCAGCAGCCCGACAGCGGGAGTTTTCGCAGACACGCAGAAGTTT | TRBD2 | NA | TRBJ2-3 | TRBV14 | 16
CASSLAGGSGEQFF | TGTGCCAGCAGTCTAGCGGGGGGTTCGGGTGAGCAATTCTTC | TRBD2 | NA | TRBJ2-1 | TRBV12-3/TRBV12-4 | 14
CASSLAKQYIEQFF | TGTGCCAGCAGTTTAGCGAAACAGTACATTGAGCAGTTCTTC | NA | NA | TRBJ2-1 | TRBV11-2 | 14
CASRPSPGRACEAFF | TGTGCCAGCAGACCAAGCCCAGGGAGAGCATGTGAAGCTTTCTTT | NA | NA | TRBJ1-1 | TRBV6-1 | 15
CAISTGDADTQYF | TGTGCCATCAGTACTGGGGACGCAGATACGCAGTATTTT | NA | NA | TRBJ2-3 | TRBV10-3 | 13
CASSLHSLAGGLTDTQYF | TGTGCCAGCAGCTTGCATTCTCTCGCGGGGGGGCTCACAGATACGCAATATTTT | TRBD2 | NA | TRBJ2-3 | TRBV5-5 | 18
CVSSLRTSGSYNEQFF | TGTGTCAGCAGCCTACGGACTAGCGGGAGTTACAATGAGCAGTTTTTC | TRBD2 | NA | TRBJ2-1 | TRBV11-2 | 16
CASSPGPGNTNEQFF | TGTGCCAGCAGTCCGGGACCGGGCAATACCAACGAACAGTTCTTC | NA | few | TRBJ2-1 | TRBV6-2/TRBV6-3 | 15
CTSSYSDSKNSPIHF | TGTACCAGCAGTTATTCCGACAGTAAAAATTCACCCATCCACTTT | NA | once | TRBJ1-6 | TRBV6-5 | 15
CASSYFVQEQFF | TGTGCCAGCAGTTACTTTGTCCAGGAGCAGTTCTTC | NA | many | TRBJ2-1 | TRBV6-2/TRBV6-3 | 12
CVSNSHSDKPETRYF | TGTGTCAGCAACTCCCATTCGGACAAACCAGAGACCAGGTACTTC | NA | NA | TRBJ2-5 | TRBV6-5 | 15
CASSLGAGATSGNTIYF | TGTGCCAGCAGCTTAGGGGCAGGGGCCACCTCTGGAAACACCATATATTTT | NA | few | TRBJ1-3 | TRBV7-6 | 17
CTTSEPQIYATNEKLFF | TGTACCACCAGTGAGCCGCAGATATATGCAACTAATGAAAAACTGTTTTTT | NA | once | TRBJ1-4 | TRBV24-1 | 17